Detailed here is one TCR beta chain. This sample was included in a study of control samples from healthy donors and cancer patients. Trimming left V 1 base short and J 0 bases short, with 10 bases between. Germline V gene data show CDR1 as SGHRS and CDR2 as YFSETQ. The CDR3 spans 16 residues. Clones were read by immunoSEQ multiplex PCR, and TCRdb kept only the in-frame ones, dropping some. This table holds about 130,000 clones, about 92% found once. The clonotype comes from a woman between 45 and 60 years old in good health. The chain combines TRBV5-1 with TRBJ2-2, with D tentatively TRBD1 (6 bases). Sequenced material: blood. The CDR3 here is CASSLFTGSNTGELFF. Here the CDR3 DNA reads TGCGCCAGCAGCTTGTTTACAGGGTCGAACACCGGGGAGCTGTTTTTT.